The TCR beta chain described here comes from a study of T cell responses to AZD1222 COVID-19 vaccine. Produced via immunoSEQ multiplex PCR; TCRdb's table is partial and in-frame only. The table lists about 80,000 clones, about 91% of them singletons. Study-wide findings and caveats: Clonal diversity was possibly underestimated; the donors were predominantly white British and more often female.

On this clone: Antigen: not known.

Deletions cut 6 bases from V and 4 bases from J, with 6 bases between. Germline V lookup: CDR1 WNHNN, CDR2 SYGVQD (reference sequence). This CDR3 comprises 12 residues. The origin of this receptor is an adult who received the AZD1222 COVID-19 vaccine. This chain connects TRBV10-1 to TRBJ2-2, with D unresolved. This material consisted of peripheral blood, taken 28 days after the second AZD1222 dose. This CDR3 is CASSSSTGELFF. For the CDR3, the DNA is TGCGCCAGCAGCTCTAGCACCGGGGAGCTGTTTTTT.